This T cell receptor beta chain derives from a study of neurological immune-mediated disorders. In this sample, this clonotype turned up many times. 5'RACE with 10-nucleotide random UMIs generated the cDNA. TCRdb reprocessed the 5' RACE reads with MiXCR, giving one entry per CDR3 protein. The table records tens of thousands of distinct CDR3 sequences, about a tenth of them present only once. This sequence was found in a man aged 35-49 years in good health. Sequencing was performed on PBMCs.

For the CDR3, the DNA is TGTGCCAGCAGCGTAGATCTATCCTACGAGCAGTACTTC. This sequence encodes CASSVDLSYEQYF. J is TRBJ2-7 and V is TRBV9; D is uncertain. The CDR3 spans 13 residues. The ends were cut back, 0 bases at V and 1 base at J, with 5 bases in the middle. The V gene's germline CDR1 is SGDLS and CDR2 YYNGEE.